The 28 T cell receptor beta chains in this list originate from one sample, sequenced in a study of cytomegalovirus exposure and HLA in healthy donors. In the PCR, 60 Vbeta and 13 Jbeta primers were used. Measured with immunoSEQ multiplex PCR; TCRdb has only the in-frame clones, and not every one. The table has 100,000 or so clones, about 83% seen once. Sequencing was performed on PBMCs. All receptors derive from a man aged 18 to 30 in good health and CMV-seronegative.

This chain uses TRBV28 with TRBJ2-1, with 7 bases that match TRBD2. This CDR3 comprises 14 residues. V lost 2 bases to trimming and J lost 10 bases; unmatched junction nucleotides: 8. Germline V gene sequence: CDR1 MDHEN, CDR2 SYDVKM. CDR3 region: CASSLAGEVREQFF. CDR3 DNA sequence: TGTGCCAGCAGTTTAGCGGGAGAGGTACGGGAGCAGTTCTTC.

For the CDR3, the DNA is TGTGCCAGCAGCCCCACAGTCAGGGGGTCTGGAAACACCATATATTTT. Residues: CASSPTVRGSGNTIYF. The chain recombines TRBV7-9 with TRBJ1-3; 7 bases are a match to TRBD1. The CDR3 loop spans 16 amino acids. V gave up 5 bases and J gave up 1 base; unmatched junction bases: 8. Germline CDR1 is SEHNR and CDR2 is FQNEAQ (reference sequence).

This rearrangement joins TRBV14 to TRBJ2-3; 11 bases are shared with TRBD1. The CDR3 totals 16 residues. Germline CDR1 and CDR2: SGHDN and FVKESK. Trimming took 4 bases from V and 1 from J; bases not matched to a gene: 4. CDR3: CASSRGQGAGTDTQYF. In DNA, the CDR3 is TGTGCCAGCAGCCGCGGACAGGGGGCTGGCACAGATACGCAGTATTTT.

The sample holds one count of this clone. The V call is TRBV19, the J call TRBJ2-4, with D maybe TRBD1 (6 bases). Trimming left V 1 base short and J 0 bases short, with 13 bases between. Per germline, CDR1 LNHDA and CDR2 SQIVND (reference sequence). The CDR3 is 17 residues long. CDR3 coding DNA: TGTGCCAGTAGTATAGGCGGCGGACAGTTAGCCAAAAACATTCAGTACTTC. It translates to CASSIGGGQLAKNIQYF.

V is TRBV6-4 and J is TRBJ2-3; 7 bases fit TRBD2. With 5 bases clipped from V and 0 bases from J, the junction kept 2 bases outside the gene matches. Germline CDR1 and CDR2: MRHNA and SNTAGT. This CDR3 is built from 14 residues. The CDR3 spells CASSFSGSTDTQYF. DNA of the CDR3: TGTGCCAGCAGTTTTAGCGGGAGCACAGATACGCAGTATTTT.

This sequence joins TRBV7-6 and TRBJ1-1; D call uncertain. The germline gives CDR1 SGHVS, CDR2 FNYEAQ. Between the trimmed V and J ends, which lost 5 bases and 0 bases, there was a span of 22 bases. This CDR3 is 18 amino acids long. The CDR3, as DNA: TGTGCCAGCAGCCGATCCGGTCCAGGTCCGTCCATGAACACTGAAGCTTTCTTT. Amino acid sequence: CASSRSGPGPSMNTEAFF.

The chain uses TRBV5-5 and TRBJ2-7; a possible D gene is TRBD2 (5 bases). This CDR3 comprises 15 residues. The germline V gene has CDR1 SGHKS and CDR2 YYEKEE (reference sequence). Trimming removed 4 bases from V and 3 bases from J, with 17 bases in between. CDR3 loop: CASSDRGEGYYEQYF. The CDR3 coding sequence is TGTGCCAGCAGCGACCGGGGAGAGGGATACTACGAGCAGTACTTC.

This rearrangement joins TRBV5-1 to TRBJ2-3, with 10 bases fitting TRBD2. CDR1 and CDR2 (germline): SGHRS, YFSETQ. The CDR3 is 15 residues long. J gave up 4 bases and V 5 bases, and 7 bases lay outside the gene matches. The CDR3 sequence is CASRSSLAGADTQYF. The CDR3, as DNA: TGCGCCAGCAGATCTTCGCTAGCGGGAGCAGATACGCAGTATTTT.

The sample holds one count of this clone. The V gene is TRBV15, the J gene TRBJ1-2, with 11 bases lining up with TRBD1. Germline V lookup: CDR1 LNHNV, CDR2 YYDKDF (reference sequence). The CDR3 runs 15 residues. V shed 3 bases, J shed 3 bases, and the junction held 3 bases outside the gene matches. CDR3 protein: CATSRGGQGDYGYTF. As DNA, the CDR3 is TGTGCCACCAGCAGGGGGGGACAGGGGGACTATGGCTACACCTTC.

This rearrangement joins TRBV29-1 to TRBJ1-2; 7 nucleotides agree with TRBD1. CDR1 is SQVTM, CDR2 ANQGSEA, per germline. This CDR3 has 15 amino acids. Trimming took 3 bases from V and 0 from J; bases not matched to a gene: 7. CDR3 coding DNA: TGCAGCGTTGATTCAGGGGGGACCGCTAACTATGGCTACACCTTC. It encodes CSVDSGGTANYGYTF.

J is TRBJ2-5 and V is TRBV11-2; 7 positions match TRBD1. Germline V lookup: CDR1 SGHAT, CDR2 FQNNGV. V dropped 5 bases and J dropped 3; count of bases not matched to a gene: 12. The CDR3 covers 16 residues. This CDR3 reads CASSPIQGMRKETQYF. CDR3 nucleotide sequence: TGTGCCAGCAGCCCTATACAGGGGATGAGGAAAGAGACCCAGTACTTC.

The chain uses TRBV5-6 and TRBJ1-2, with 7 bases identical to TRBD1. The CDR3 runs to 16 residues. Unmatched junction bases numbered 5, after V lost 0 bases and J lost 0 bases. Per the germline V gene, CDR1 is SGHDT and CDR2 is YYEEEE. The CDR3 bases are TGTGCCAGCAGCTTGGGGACAGGCCTAGCTAACTATGGCTACACCTTC. The encoded protein is CASSLGTGLANYGYTF.

CDR3 DNA sequence: TGTGCCAGCAGTTTGGGGGGGAGGGCCGGGACTGAAGCTTTCTTT. It yields the protein CASSLGGRAGTEAFF. This chain uses TRBV28 with TRBJ1-1, with D tentatively TRBD1 (5 bases). The CDR3 loop spans 15 amino acids. Germline CDR1 MDHEN, CDR2 SYDVKM. V was cut by 3 bases and J by 5 bases, with 16 bases left in between.

The genes are TRBV6-5 and TRBJ2-3; tentatively, D is TRBD1 (5 bases). Germline CDR1 MNHEY, CDR2 SVGAGI. CDR3 length: 14 amino acids. Trimming left V 4 bases short and J 2 bases short, with 10 bases between. The CDR3 protein is CASSLWGTTDTQYF. The CDR3, as DNA: TGTGCCAGCAGTTTATGGGGCACCACAGATACGCAGTATTTT.

The chain uses TRBV6-5 and TRBJ1-1; maybe TRBD1 (6 bases). This CDR3 contains 15 residues. V was pared by 6 bases and J by 3 bases, with 17 bases between. Germline values: CDR1 MNHEY, CDR2 SVGAGI. The CDR3 nucleotides are TGTGCCAGCAGCCTCCGTGGGTCAGGGGACACTGAAGCTTTCTTT. This sequence encodes CASSLRGSGDTEAFF.

The chain links TRBV7-8 to TRBJ2-3, with D unresolved. Trimming removed 1 base at V and 7 bases at J, with 6 bases between. The CDR3 runs to 12 residues. Germline V CDR1 and CDR2: SGHVS, FQNEAQ. The CDR3 region has the DNA TGTGCCAGCAGCTTAGGCGATCATACGCAGTATTTT. As protein: CASSLGDHTQYF. Looking up the rest from reference TRBV7-8 and TRBJ2-3 gives the full variable domain: GAGVSQSPRYKVAKRGQDVALRCDPISGHVSLFWYQQALGQGPEFLTYFQNEAQLDKSGLPSDRFFAERPEGSVSTLKIQRTQQEDSAVYLCASSLGDHTQYFGPGTRLTVL.

This clone was detected only once. The chain couples TRBV19 to TRBJ1-4; 9 nucleotides agree with TRBD1. The germline gives CDR1 LNHDA, CDR2 SQIVND (reference sequence). The CDR3 totals 15 residues. J was trimmed by 8 bases and V by 7 bases; bases with no gene match: 11. DNA for the CDR3: TGTGCCAGTAACCCTCCGGGACAGGGCACCGAAAAACTGTTTTTT. As protein: CASNPPGQGTEKLFF.

This chain links TRBV27 with TRBJ1-5; D might be TRBD1 (5 bases). Trimming cost V 8 bases and J 5 bases, with 16 bases left between them. Germline V gene lookup returns CDR1 MNHEY and CDR2 SMNVEV (reference sequence). This CDR3 is 14 amino acids long. CDR3: CASRNDSPDQPQHF. DNA for the CDR3: TGTGCCAGCCGAAACGACAGCCCGGATCAGCCCCAGCATTTT.

This rearrangement joins TRBV16 to TRBJ2-5; a weak D match, TRBD2 (5 bases). The V end was cut by 4 bases, the J end by 4 bases, with 13 bases between. CDR1 is KGHSY and CDR2 is FQNENV in the germline V gene. The CDR3 has 14 amino acids. CDR3 DNA sequence: TGTGCCAGCAGCCGTTCGGAGGCCGGAGAGACCCAGTACTTC. It yields the protein CASSRSEAGETQYF.

The chain uses TRBV23-1 and TRBJ2-2; 8 positions agree with TRBD1. TRBV23-1 is filed as an ORF, its function uncertain. CDR3 size: 19 residues. V gave up 0 bases and J gave up 0 bases; unmatched junction bases: 9. The CDR3 loop reads CASSQSGQGNNSNTGELFF. The DNA for the CDR3 is TGCGCCAGCAGTCAATCTGGACAGGGTAATAACTCGAACACCGGGGAGCTGTTTTTT.

The chain employs TRBV10-2 and TRBJ1-2; no firm D call. V was clipped by 10 bases and J by 0 bases, with 24 bases between them. The CDR3 sequence is 17 residues long. Germline V lookup: CDR1 WSHSY, CDR2 SAAADI. The CDR3 spells CATRGSIRDLSNYGYTF. The CDR3 bases are TGCGCCACCCGTGGATCTATTCGGGATTTATCTAACTATGGCTACACCTTC.

This chain uses TRBV6-4 with TRBJ2-3; the D gene is possibly TRBD2 (6 bases). The CDR3 totals 14 residues. Trimming removed 0 bases at V and 2 bases at J, with 6 bases between. Germline V CDR1 and CDR2: MRHNA, SNTAGT. CDR3 sequence reads: CASSDSRDTDTQYF. CDR3 nucleotides: TGTGCCAGCAGTGACTCGCGGGACACAGATACGCAGTATTTT.

This rearrangement joins TRBV6-5 to TRBJ1-1, with D possibly being TRBD1 (5 bases). Germline CDR1 MNHEY, CDR2 SVGAGI. The CDR3 has 13 residues. Trimming pared 7 bases from V and 3 bases from J, leaving 12 bases between. The CDR3 DNA is TGTGCCAGCATGTCTGGGGCCTACACTGAAGCTTTCTTT. It codes for CASMSGAYTEAFF.

This chain joins TRBV5-4 and TRBJ1-1; tentative D call: TRBD1 (5 bases). This CDR3 comprises 14 residues. Germline CDR1 is SGHNT and CDR2 is YYREEE (reference sequence). Trimming stripped 4 bases from V and 1 base from J, with 11 bases between. The CDR3 region is CASSPGGRNTEAFF. CDR3 sequence (DNA): TGTGCCAGCAGCCCGGGGGGGAGGAACACTGAAGCTTTCTTT.

The chain couples TRBV21-1 to TRBJ2-3; the table calls TRBD2, which could not be checked here. TRBV21-1 is a pseudogene locus. The CDR3 loop spans 12 amino acids. CDR3 bases: TGTGCCAGCAAGACTATCACAGATACGCAGTATTTT. It specifies CASKTITDTQYF.

The rearrangement uses TRBV9 and TRBJ2-1; D is possibly TRBD1 (6 bases). From germline, CDR1 is SGDLS and CDR2 YYNGEE. V dropped 4 bases and J dropped 4 bases, with 18 bases sitting between them. The CDR3 sequence is 16 residues long. In nucleotides, the CDR3 is TGTGCCAGCAGCCCCCGAACCGGGACAAGTTACAATGAGCAGTTCTTC. It yields the protein CASSPRTGTSYNEQFF.

This clone was seen only once. The chain recombines TRBV13 with TRBJ1-2, with 7 nucleotides matching TRBD1. V dropped 1 base and J dropped 8; count of bases not matched to a gene: 16. CDR1 and CDR2 (germline): PRHDT, FYEKMQ (reference sequence). CDR3 length equals 17 residues. DNA of the CDR3: TGTGCCAGCAGCTTAGTTGGTCAGGGGGAGGTTTTAATAGGCTACACCTTC. It yields the protein CASSLVGQGEVLIGYTF.

V gene TRBV4-3 combines with J gene TRBJ2-7; 11 bases map to TRBD2. CDR1 and CDR2 from the germline V gene are LGHNA and YSLEER. Trimming cost V 4 bases and J 1 base; bases outside gene matches: 12. CDR3 length equals 18 residues. CDR3 region: CASSPTLPLAGGSYEQYF. CDR3 bases: TGCGCCAGCAGCCCGACTCTTCCCCTAGCGGGAGGTTCCTACGAGCAGTACTTC.